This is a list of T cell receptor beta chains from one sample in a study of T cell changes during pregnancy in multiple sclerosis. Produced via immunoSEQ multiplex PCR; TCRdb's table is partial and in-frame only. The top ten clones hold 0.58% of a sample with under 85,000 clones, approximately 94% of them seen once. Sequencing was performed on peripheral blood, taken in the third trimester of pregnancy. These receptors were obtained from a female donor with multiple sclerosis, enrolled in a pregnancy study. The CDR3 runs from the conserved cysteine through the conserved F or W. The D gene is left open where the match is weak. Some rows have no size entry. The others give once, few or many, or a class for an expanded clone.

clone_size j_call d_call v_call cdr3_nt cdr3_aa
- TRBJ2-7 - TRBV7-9 TGTGCCAGCAGCACCTGGGGACTTTCGAGCTCCTACGAGCAGTACTTC CASSTWGLSSSYEQYF
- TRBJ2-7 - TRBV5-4 TGTGCCAGCGGACTTAGGGGGGGCGGCACCTACGAGCAGTACTTC CASGLRGGGTYEQYF
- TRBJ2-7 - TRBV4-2 TGTGCCAGCAGCCAAGGGACTCTAACCTACGAGCAGTACTTC CASSQGTLTYEQYF
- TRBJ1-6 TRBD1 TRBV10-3 TGTGCCATCAGGGGGGGACAGGGAATCCGACCCCTCCACTTT CAIRGGQGIRPLHF
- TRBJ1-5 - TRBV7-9 TGTGCCAGCAGCTTACGAGTGGATCAGCCCCAGCATTTT CASSLRVDQPQHF
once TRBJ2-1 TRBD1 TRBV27 TGTGCCAGCAGTTTTCAGCAGGGGGCCGGCAATGAGCAGTTCTTC CASSFQQGAGNEQFF
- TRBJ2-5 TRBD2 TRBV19 TGTGCCAGTAGTATCTGGGCTAGCGGGGGGGCCCAGTACTTC CASSIWASGGAQYF
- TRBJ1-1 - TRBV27 TGTGCCAGCAGTTTATTTTTCGTGCCCCAGGGAAACACTGAAGCTTTCTTT CASSLFFVPQGNTEAFF
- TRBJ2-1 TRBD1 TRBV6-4 TGTGCCAGCAGTACGGGACAGGGGGCAGGAAATGAGCAGTTCTTC CASSTGQGAGNEQFF
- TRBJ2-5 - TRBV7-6 TGTGCCAGCAGGCAGGAGGGGGCCCGAGAGACCCAGTACTTC CASRQEGARETQYF
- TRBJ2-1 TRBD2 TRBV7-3 TGTGCCAGCAGCTTAACCAGCGGGGGGCCCTACAATGAGCAGTTCTTC CASSLTSGGPYNEQFF
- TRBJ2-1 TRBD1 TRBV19 TGTGCCAGTAGTGTAGACAGGGGAAATTACAATGAGCAGTTCTTC CASSVDRGNYNEQFF
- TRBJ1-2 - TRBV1 TGCACCAGCAGCCAAGACGTCAACAGGGACAGAGGCTATGGCTACACCTTC CTSSQDVNRDRGYGYTF
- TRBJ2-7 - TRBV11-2 TGTGCCAGCAGCTTTTACAGGTCCTACGAGCAGTACTTC CASSFYRSYEQYF
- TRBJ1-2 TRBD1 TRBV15 TGTGCCACCAGCAGAGAACAGGGGGAAAACTATGGCTACACCTTC CATSREQGENYGYTF
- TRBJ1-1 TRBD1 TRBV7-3 TGTGCCAGCAGCTTAGCAGGGGGGCAACTTAACACTGAAGCTTTCTTT CASSLAGGQLNTEAFF
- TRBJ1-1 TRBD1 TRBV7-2 TGTGCCAGCAGCCAACAGGGGGGGGTCACTGAAGCTTTCTTT CASSQQGGVTEAFF
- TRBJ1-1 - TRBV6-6 TGTGCCAGCAGTGATAACCGGGAGGGGACTGAAGCTTTCTTT CASSDNREGTEAFF
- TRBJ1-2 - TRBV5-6 TGTGCCAGCAGCTTGGGGGATCGGGGGGGCTACACCTTC CASSLGDRGGYTF
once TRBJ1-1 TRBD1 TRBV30 TGTGCCTGGAGTGTACGCAGACAGGGGGTCACTGAAGCTTTCTTT CAWSVRRQGVTEAFF
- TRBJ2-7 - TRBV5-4 TGTGCCAGCAGCCCCGGGAGCTCCTACGAGCAGTACTTC CASSPGSSYEQYF
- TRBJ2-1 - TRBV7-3 TGTGCCAGCAGCTTAGGGACATCCGGCAATGAGCAGTTCTTC CASSLGTSGNEQFF
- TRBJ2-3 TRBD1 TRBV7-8 TGTGCCAGCAGTGAGGGGGCCCGCGGAGATACGCAGTATTTT CASSEGARGDTQYF